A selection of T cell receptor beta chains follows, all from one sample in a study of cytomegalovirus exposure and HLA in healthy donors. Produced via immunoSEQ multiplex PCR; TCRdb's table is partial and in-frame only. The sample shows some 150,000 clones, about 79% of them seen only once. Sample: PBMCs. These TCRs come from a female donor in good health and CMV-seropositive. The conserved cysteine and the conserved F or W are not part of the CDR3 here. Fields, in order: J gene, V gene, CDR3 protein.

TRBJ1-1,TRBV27,ASRTRQGASWNTEAF
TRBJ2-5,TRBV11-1,ASSDRGTGGETQY
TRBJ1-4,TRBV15,ATSRDLGANEKLF
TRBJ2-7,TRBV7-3,ASSLTGGRPYEQY
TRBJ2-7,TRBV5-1,ASSYSGVEQY
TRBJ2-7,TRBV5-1,ASSLESRRNEQY
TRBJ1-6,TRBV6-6,ASSKGQGVPNSPLH
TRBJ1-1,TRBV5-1,ASSPQTVNTEAF
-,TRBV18,ASSRTSSHYEQY
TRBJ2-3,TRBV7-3,ASSLVGQFADTQY
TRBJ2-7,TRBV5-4,ASSQGLAEAYEQY
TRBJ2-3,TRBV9,ASSNPQLADTQY
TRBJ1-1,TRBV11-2,ASSPNPVVNTEAF
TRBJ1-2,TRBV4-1,ASSKGQTDYGYT
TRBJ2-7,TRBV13,ASSLVRQGKAYEQY
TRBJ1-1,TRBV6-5,ASSSRTGNTEAF
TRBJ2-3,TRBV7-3,ASSTSHTDTQY
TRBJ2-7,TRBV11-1,ASSPGQGSYEQY
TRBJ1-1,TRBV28,ASRAGDSNTEAF
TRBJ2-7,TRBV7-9,ASSSPRGEREQY
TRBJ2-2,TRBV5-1,ASSRQGATGELF
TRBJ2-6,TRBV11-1,ASSLPGTGLANVLT
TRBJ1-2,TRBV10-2,ASSDYGTGVGYT